A selection of T cell receptor beta chains follows, all from one sample in a study of response to subunit inactivated influenza vaccine. TCRdb redid the calling of the RT-PCR reads with MiXCR, one entry per CDR3 protein. This sample has roughly 570,000 distinct CDR3 sequences, with under 15% found just once. Sequenced here: PBMCs from blood, sampled roughly 6 weeks after vaccination. The receptor set was obtained from a man aged 50 or older who received an inactivated influenza vaccine. The CDR3 runs from the conserved cysteine through the conserved F or W. The D gene is left open where the match is weak. Rows give clone size only sometimes, using once, few, many, or a class for an expanded clone.

>TRBJ2-1|TRBD2|TRBV6-1|many
TGTGCCAGCAGCTGGACTAGCGGGAGAGGTAGTGAGCAGTTCTTC
CASSWTSGRGSEQFF
>TRBJ1-5|TRBD1|TRBV20-1|.
TGCAGTGCTAGATCTCGACAGGGAACTTTTAGCAATCAGCCCCAGCATTTT
CSARSRQGTFSNQPQHF
>TRBJ2-1|.|TRBV2|.
TGTGCCAGCATACGGGGGAGACGGTACAATGAGCAGTTCTTC
CASIRGRRYNEQFF
>TRBJ2-7|.|TRBV3-1|few
TGTGCCAGCAGCCAAACAGGGCCGAACTACGAGCAGTACTTC
CASSQTGPNYEQYF
>TRBJ2-5|.|TRBV18|.
TGTGCCAGCTCACCTAAAGGTTCAGAGACCCAGTACTTC
CASSPKGSETQYF
>TRBJ2-6|.|TRBV7-2|few
TGTGCCAGCAGCGTACGACAGGGGGCCAACGTCCTGACTTTC
CASSVRQGANVLTF
>TRBJ2-5|.|TRBV20-1|many
TGCAGTACTGGGGGGCAGGGGACCCAGTACTTC
CSTGGQGTQYF
>TRBJ2-3|TRBD2|TRBV20-1|few
TGCAGTGCTAGAGATCTACTAGCGGGGGGCACAGATACGCAGTATTTT
CSARDLLAGGTDTQYF
>TRBJ2-7|.|TRBV9|few
TGTGCCAGCAGCCAGGGGTGGGGCGAGCAGTACTTC
CASSQGWGEQYF
>TRBJ2-1|.|TRBV2|.
TGTGCCAGCAGTGAAGCAGGGCAGTTCTTC
CASSEAGQFF
>TRBJ2-2|TRBD2|TRBV9|.
TGTGCCAGCAGCGTCAGCCGGGGACTAGCTCTATCGAACACCGGGGAGCTGTTTTTT
CASSVSRGLALSNTGELFF
>TRBJ2-1|.|TRBV7-2|.
TGTGCCAGCAGCTCAACGCGGCTGGAGTGGATCTTC
CASSSTRLEWIF
>TRBJ2-2|.|TRBV5-6|.
TGTGCCAGCACCCCCGGCGGTAACAGGGTCGCCGGGGAGCTGTTTTTT
CASTPGGNRVAGELFF
>TRBJ2-3|.|TRBV4-2|.
TGTGCCAGCAGCCAGAATATTTGGGATACGCAGTATTTT
CASSQNIWDTQYF
>TRBJ1-5|.|TRBV7-9|many
TGTGCCAGCAGCTTAGGTGCCAGTAGCAATCAGCCCCAGCATTTT
CASSLGASSNQPQHF
>TRBJ2-3|TRBD2|TRBV20-1|.
TGCAGTGCTAGCGCTAGCGGTAGCACAGATACGCAGTATTTT
CSASASGSTDTQYF
>TRBJ2-1|TRBD2|TRBV28|few
TGTGCCAGCAGTTTATCGACCTTGGTGCCCGGGACTAGTTCCTACAATGAGCAGTTCTTC
CASSLSTLVPGTSSYNEQFF
>TRBJ2-7|.|TRBV5-6|many
TGTGCCAGCAGCACCGGTCCCGGATTCCCGCAGTACTTC
CASSTGPGFPQYF
>TRBJ2-7|.|TRBV18|.
TGTGCCAGCTCACCACTCACCGGGAGCTCCTACGAGCAGTACTTC
CASSPLTGSSYEQYF
>TRBJ2-7|TRBD1|TRBV7-9|.
TGTGCCAGCAGCCCGAGGGGACAGGGGTCTAAGCAGTACTTC
CASSPRGQGSKQYF
>TRBJ2-4|.|TRBV3-1|.
TGTGCCAGCAGGGGGCGCAATCAAAACATTCAGTACTTC
CASRGRNQNIQYF
>TRBJ2-5|.|TRBV4-3|.
TGCGCCAGCAGCCAAGGTCCCGGGGACCAAGAGACCCAGTACTTC
CASSQGPGDQETQYF
>TRBJ2-1|.|TRBV7-8|.
TGTGCCAGCAGCTTAGCGGGGAACCCCTACAATGAGCAGTTCTTC
CASSLAGNPYNEQFF
>TRBJ2-5|TRBD2|TRBV12-3/TRBV12-4|many
TGTGCCAGCAGCCGGACTAGCGGGAGAGGCCAAGAGACCCAGTACTTC
CASSRTSGRGQETQYF
>TRBJ2-1|TRBD2|TRBV28|.
TGTGCCAGCCAAGGTAGCGGGAGGGCCGGGTACAATGAGCAGTTCTTC
CASQGSGRAGYNEQFF
>TRBJ2-3|.|TRBV29-1|.
TGCAGCGTCACCCCGTCGGGGGGCGGCACAGATACGCAGTATTTT
CSVTPSGGGTDTQYF
>TRBJ2-7|TRBD2|TRBV7-2|.
TGTGCCAGCAGCCGCGGACTAGCGGTCTCCTACGAGCAGTACTTC
CASSRGLAVSYEQYF
>TRBJ2-6|TRBD1|TRBV7-6|few
TGTGCCAGCAGCTTGGGGACAGCTGGGGCCAACGTCCTGACTTTC
CASSLGTAGANVLTF
>TRBJ2-5|.|TRBV28|few
TGTGCCAGCAGTTCGCCAGGGGGGGAGACCCAGTACTTC
CASSSPGGETQYF
>TRBJ1-6|TRBD1|TRBV6-2/TRBV6-3|.
TGTGCCAGCAGTCGCTCGGGACAGGGGAACAATTCACCCCTCCACTTT
CASSRSGQGNNSPLHF
>TRBJ2-3|.|TRBV7-3|.
TGTGCCAGCAGCTTAAGTGGGAGTCGGGCAGATACGCAGTATTTT
CASSLSGSRADTQYF
>TRBJ1-5|.|TRBV12-3/TRBV12-4|few
TGTGCCAGCAGATCATTGACTGATAGCAATCAGCCCCAGCATTTT
CASRSLTDSNQPQHF
>TRBJ1-1|.|TRBV14|many
TGTGCCAGCAGCCAAGGTGTGTTGAGGAACACTGAAGCTTTCTTT
CASSQGVLRNTEAFF
>TRBJ2-1|TRBD2|TRBV6-1|few
TGTGCCAGCAGTGACCTAGCGGGAGAGGCCTACAATGAGCAGTTCTTC
CASSDLAGEAYNEQFF
>TRBJ1-5|.|TRBV12-3/TRBV12-4|many
TGTGCCAGCAGTTATCAGCCGTATAGCAATCAGCCCCAGCATTTT
CASSYQPYSNQPQHF
>TRBJ2-7|.|TRBV4-2|few
TGTGCCAGCAGCCAGGCCCCGGGGAGCTCCTACGAGCAGTACTTC
CASSQAPGSSYEQYF
>TRBJ2-2|.|TRBV5-1|few
TGCGCCAGCAGCTTGGAGTTACAGAGAGTCACCGGGGAGCTGTTTTTT
CASSLELQRVTGELFF
>TRBJ1-5|.|TRBV10-3|.
TGTGCCATCAGAGGCCGTAGTGATCAGCCCCAGCATTTT
CAIRGRSDQPQHF
>TRBJ1-2|.|TRBV15|.
TGTGCCACCAGCAGAAAGTCTACAGGGCCAGCTAACTATGGCTACACCTTC
CATSRKSTGPANYGYTF
>TRBJ2-7|TRBD2|TRBV7-2|.
TGTGCCAGCAGCTTAGACGTTAGCGGGGGCTACGAGCAGTACTTC
CASSLDVSGGYEQYF
>TRBJ2-7|.|TRBV28|many
TGTGCCAGCAGTGTCCTTAAGGGTCCCTACGAGCAGTACTTC
CASSVLKGPYEQYF
>TRBJ1-3|.|TRBV30|few
TGTGCCTGGAATGAGGGCTCTGGAAACACCATATATTTT
CAWNEGSGNTIYF
>TRBJ2-7|.|TRBV4-1|few
TGCGCCAGCAGCCAAGACCCAGGGGTTCAGTCCTACGAGCAGTACTTC
CASSQDPGVQSYEQYF
>TRBJ1-2|.|TRBV12-3/TRBV12-4|few
TGTGCCAGCAGCTCCAACTTTCCAGGGTTCAACTATGGCTACACCTTC
CASSSNFPGFNYGYTF
>TRBJ2-2|TRBD2|TRBV7-8|few
TGTGCCAGCAGCTCCCCGGGACTAGCGGGAGGAGGGACCGGGGAGCTGTTTTTT
CASSSPGLAGGGTGELFF
>TRBJ2-7|.|TRBV6-5|few
TGTGCCAGCAGTTACTCGCCAGCAACCTACGAGCAGTACTTC
CASSYSPATYEQYF
>TRBJ2-7|.|TRBV6-2/TRBV6-3|few
TGTGCCAGCACCTCCTTAGGTTACGAGCAGTACTTC
CASTSLGYEQYF
>TRBJ2-5|.|TRBV20-1|.
TGCAGTGCTCCGACTTCCTCGGAGACCCAGTACTTC
CSAPTSSETQYF
>TRBJ1-1|.|TRBV12-3/TRBV12-4|.
TGTGCCAGCAGTTTAGGCTACCTTGGGGACACTGAAGCTTTCTTT
CASSLGYLGDTEAFF
>TRBJ2-1|TRBD2|TRBV20-1|few
TGCAGTGCTAGACCAACGCCCGGGACTAGCGGGGGGAGCTCCTACAATGAGCAGTTCTTC
CSARPTPGTSGGSSYNEQFF
>TRBJ2-3|.|TRBV4-2|.
TGTGCCAGCAGCCAAGATCCTACAACTGATACGCAGTATTTT
CASSQDPTTDTQYF
>TRBJ1-6|TRBD1|TRBV4-2|few
TGTGCCAGCAGCCAGGGGCCGGGACAGGATTCACCCCTCCACTTT
CASSQGPGQDSPLHF
>TRBJ2-7|.|TRBV16|.
TGTGCCAGCAGTGCAGGGGCCGGTTACGAGCAGTACTTC
CASSAGAGYEQYF
>TRBJ2-2|TRBD1|TRBV7-9|.
TGTGCCAGCAGCCTGAGGGACAGACCAGAGACCGGGGAGCTGTTTTTT
CASSLRDRPETGELFF
>TRBJ2-7|TRBD2|TRBV7-8|.
TGTGCCAGCAGCCGACCCCGTCGCCAAAGCGGGGGGCAAACCTACGAGCAGTACTTC
CASSRPRRQSGGQTYEQYF